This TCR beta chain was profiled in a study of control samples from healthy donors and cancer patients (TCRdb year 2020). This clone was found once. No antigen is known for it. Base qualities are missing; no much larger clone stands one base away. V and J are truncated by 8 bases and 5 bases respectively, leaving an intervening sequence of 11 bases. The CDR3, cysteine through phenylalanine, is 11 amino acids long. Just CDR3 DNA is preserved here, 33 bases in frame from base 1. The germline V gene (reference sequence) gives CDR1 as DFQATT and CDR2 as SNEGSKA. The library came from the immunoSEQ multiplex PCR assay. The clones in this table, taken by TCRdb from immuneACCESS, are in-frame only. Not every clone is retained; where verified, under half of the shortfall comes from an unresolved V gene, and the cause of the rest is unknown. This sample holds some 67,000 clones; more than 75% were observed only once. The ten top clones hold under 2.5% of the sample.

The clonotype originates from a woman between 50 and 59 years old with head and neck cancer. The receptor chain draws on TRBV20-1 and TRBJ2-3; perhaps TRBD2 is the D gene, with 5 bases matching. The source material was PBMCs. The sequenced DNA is TGCAGTCGCACTAGTGTAGATACGCAGTATTTT. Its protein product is CSRTSVDTQYF.